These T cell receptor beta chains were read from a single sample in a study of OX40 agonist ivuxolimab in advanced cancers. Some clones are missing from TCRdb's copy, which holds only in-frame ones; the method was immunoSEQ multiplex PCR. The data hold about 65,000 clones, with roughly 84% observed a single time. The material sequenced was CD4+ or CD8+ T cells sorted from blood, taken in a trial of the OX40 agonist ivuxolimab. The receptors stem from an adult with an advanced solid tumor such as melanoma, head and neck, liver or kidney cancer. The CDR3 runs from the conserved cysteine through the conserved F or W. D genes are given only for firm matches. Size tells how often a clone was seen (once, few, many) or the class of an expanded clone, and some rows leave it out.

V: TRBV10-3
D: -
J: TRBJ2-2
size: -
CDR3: CAISESREGAGELFF
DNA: TGTGCCATCAGTGAGTCAAGGGAAGGGGCCGGGGAGCTGTTTTTT

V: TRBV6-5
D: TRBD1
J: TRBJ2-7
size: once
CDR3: CASSDTTGGHEQYF
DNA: TGTGCCAGCAGTGATACGACAGGGGGGCATGAGCAGTACTTC

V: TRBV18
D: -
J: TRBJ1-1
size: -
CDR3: CASSPLPTDMNTEAFF
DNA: TGTGCCAGCTCACCCCTCCCGACAGACATGAACACTGAAGCTTTCTTT

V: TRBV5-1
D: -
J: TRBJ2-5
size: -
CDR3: CASSRYRDTQETQYF
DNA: TGCGCCAGCAGCAGGTACCGGGACACTCAAGAGACCCAGTACTTC

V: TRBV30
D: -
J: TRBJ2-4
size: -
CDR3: CAWSLGNIQYF
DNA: TGTGCCTGGAGTCTGGGGAACATTCAGTACTTC

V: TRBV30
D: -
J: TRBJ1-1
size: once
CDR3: CAWGQGGTEAFF
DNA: TGTGCCTGGGGGCAGGGTGGTACTGAAGCTTTCTTT

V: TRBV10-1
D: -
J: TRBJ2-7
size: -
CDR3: CASSESGGPEQYF
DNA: TGCGCCAGCAGTGAGTCGGGGGGTCCCGAGCAGTACTTC

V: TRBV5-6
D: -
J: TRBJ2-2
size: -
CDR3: CASSLATTYTGELFF
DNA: TGTGCCAGCAGCTTGGCAACTACTTACACCGGGGAGCTGTTTTTT

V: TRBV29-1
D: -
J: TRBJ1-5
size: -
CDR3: CSVEGWQGEWPQHF
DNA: TGCAGCGTTGAAGGTTGGCAGGGTGAGTGGCCCCAGCATTTT

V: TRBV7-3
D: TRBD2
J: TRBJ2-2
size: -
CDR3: CASSLRAGGPKQTNTGELFF
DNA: TGTGCCAGCAGCTTAAGAGCGGGGGGACCGAAACAAACGAACACCGGGGAGCTGTTTTTT

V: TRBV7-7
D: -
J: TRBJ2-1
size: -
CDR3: CASSLVGSEQFF
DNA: TGTGCTAGCAGCTTAGTCGGATCAGAGCAGTTCTTC

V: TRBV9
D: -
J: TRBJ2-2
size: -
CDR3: CASSVAGENTGELFF
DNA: TGTGCCAGCAGCGTAGCAGGGGAGAACACCGGGGAGCTGTTTTTT

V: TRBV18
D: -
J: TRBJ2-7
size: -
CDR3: CASSPGSEENEQYF
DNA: TGTGCCAGCTCACCCGGGTCCGAGGAGAACGAGCAGTACTTC

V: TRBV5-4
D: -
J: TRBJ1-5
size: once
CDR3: CASNLIPDQPQHF
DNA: TGTGCCAGCAACTTGATACCTGATCAGCCCCAGCATTTT

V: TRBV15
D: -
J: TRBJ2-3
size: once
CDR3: CASRLGDRDTQYF
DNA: TGTGCCTCACGGCTGGGGGACCGAGATACGCAGTATTTT

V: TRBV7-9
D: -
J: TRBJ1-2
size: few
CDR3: CASSTRNGYTF
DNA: TGTGCCAGCAGTACCCGTAACGGCTACACCTTC

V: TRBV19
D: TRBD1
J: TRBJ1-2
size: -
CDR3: CASSTGQVANYGYTF
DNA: TGTGCCAGTAGTACGGGACAGGTAGCTAACTATGGCTACACCTTC

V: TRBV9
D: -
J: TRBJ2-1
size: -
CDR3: CASTGLSRDEQFF
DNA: TGTGCCAGCACCGGACTTTCCAGGGATGAGCAGTTCTTC

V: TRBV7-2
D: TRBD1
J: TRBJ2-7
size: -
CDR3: CASSLDRTSYEQYF
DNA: TGTGCCAGCAGCTTGGACAGGACTTCCTACGAGCAGTACTTC

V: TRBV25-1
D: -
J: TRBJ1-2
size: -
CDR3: CASKRSGSYGYTF
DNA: TGTGCCAGCAAAAGGTCCGGTTCGTATGGCTACACCTTC

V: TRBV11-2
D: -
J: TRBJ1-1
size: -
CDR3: CASSTRISAGGNTEAFF
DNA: TGTGCCAGCAGCACCCGAATAAGTGCCGGGGGGAACACTGAAGCTTTCTTT

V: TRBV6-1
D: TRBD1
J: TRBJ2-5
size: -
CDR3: CASTNRGETQYF
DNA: TGTGCCAGCACCAACAGGGGAGAGACCCAGTACTTC

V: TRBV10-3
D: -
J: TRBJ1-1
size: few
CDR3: CAINGGTEAFF
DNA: TGTGCCATCAACGGTGGCACTGAAGCTTTCTTT

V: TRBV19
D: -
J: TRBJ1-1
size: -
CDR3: CASSIDLLAALEAFF
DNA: TGTGCCAGTAGTATAGATCTATTGGCAGCCCTTGAAGCTTTCTTT

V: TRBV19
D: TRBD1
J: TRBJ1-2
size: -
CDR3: CASSIGPGQGNYGYTF
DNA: TGTGCCAGTAGTATAGGCCCGGGACAGGGAAACTATGGCTACACCTTC

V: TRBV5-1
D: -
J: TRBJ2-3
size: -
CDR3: CASSLVAAAVSTDTQYF
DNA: TGCGCCAGCAGCTTGGTCGCGGCAGCAGTCAGCACAGATACGCAGTATTTT

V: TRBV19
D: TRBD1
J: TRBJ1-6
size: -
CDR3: CASKGTVSGFNSPLHF
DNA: TGTGCCAGTAAGGGGACAGTCTCGGGTTTTAATTCACCCCTCCACTTT

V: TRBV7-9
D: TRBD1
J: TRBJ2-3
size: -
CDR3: CASSSRQGADTQYF
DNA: TGTGCCAGCAGCTCCCGACAGGGAGCAGATACGCAGTATTTT

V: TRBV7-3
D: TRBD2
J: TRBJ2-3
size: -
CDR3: CASSLSSGGPIGDTQYF
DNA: TGTGCCAGCAGCCTGTCTAGCGGGGGGCCTATAGGGGATACGCAGTATTTT

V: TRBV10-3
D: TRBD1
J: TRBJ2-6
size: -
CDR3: CAIRDGTAGANVLTF
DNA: TGTGCCATCAGGGACGGGACAGCTGGGGCCAACGTCCTGACTTTC

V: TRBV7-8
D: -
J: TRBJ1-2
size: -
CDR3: CASSLGGGPKRGYTF
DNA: TGTGCCAGCAGCCTCGGGGGGGGGCCCAAGCGGGGCTACACCTTC

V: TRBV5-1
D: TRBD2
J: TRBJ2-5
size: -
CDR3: CASSLGGSGGQETQYF
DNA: TGCGCCAGCAGCTTGGGAGGTAGCGGGGGGCAAGAGACCCAGTACTTC

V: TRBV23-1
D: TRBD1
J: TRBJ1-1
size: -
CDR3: CASSQAQGTEAFF
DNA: TGCGCCAGCAGTCAAGCACAGGGGACTGAAGCTTTCTTT

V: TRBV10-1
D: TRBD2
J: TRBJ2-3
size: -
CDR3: CASSRLAGTASTDTQYF
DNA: TGCGCCAGCAGCCGGCTAGCGGGGACCGCTAGCACAGATACGCAGTATTTT

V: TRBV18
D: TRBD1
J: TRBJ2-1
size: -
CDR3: CASSATGGAGNEQFF
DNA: TGTGCCAGCTCAGCCACAGGGGGCGCGGGAAATGAGCAGTTCTTC

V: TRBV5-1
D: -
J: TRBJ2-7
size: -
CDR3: CASSFGQGRSYEQYF
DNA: TGCGCCAGCAGCTTTGGGCAGGGCAGGTCCTACGAGCAGTACTTC

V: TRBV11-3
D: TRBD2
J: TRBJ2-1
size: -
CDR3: CASSLGGLAGGRNNEQFF
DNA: TGTGCCAGCAGCTTAGGCGGGCTAGCGGGGGGCCGAAACAATGAGCAGTTCTTC

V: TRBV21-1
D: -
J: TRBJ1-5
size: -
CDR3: CASSNQPQHF
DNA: TGTGCCAGCAGCAATCAGCCCCAGCATTTT

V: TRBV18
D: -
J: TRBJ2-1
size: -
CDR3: CASSPPRGANNEQFF
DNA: TGTGCCAGCTCACCACCCAGGGGGGCTAACAATGAGCAGTTCTTC

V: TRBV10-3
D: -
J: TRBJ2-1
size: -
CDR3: CAISAVQLDVLYNEQFF
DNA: TGTGCCATCAGTGCGGTTCAGCTGGACGTCCTCTACAATGAGCAGTTCTTC

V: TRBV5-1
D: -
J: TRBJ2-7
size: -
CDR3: CASSNWDNPYEQYF
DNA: TGCGCCAGCAGCAACTGGGACAATCCCTACGAGCAGTACTTC

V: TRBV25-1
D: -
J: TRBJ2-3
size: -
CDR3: CASSPGTLLGDTQYF
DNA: TGTGCCAGCAGCCCCGGGACGCTTTTGGGAGATACGCAGTATTTT

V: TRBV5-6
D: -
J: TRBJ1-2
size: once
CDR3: CASSLPGDYGYTF
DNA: TGTGCCAGCAGCTTGCCAGGGGACTATGGCTACACCTTC

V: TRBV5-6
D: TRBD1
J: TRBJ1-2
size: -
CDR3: CASSTLLGQVNYGYTF
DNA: TGTGCCAGCAGCACCCTTCTGGGACAGGTAAACTATGGCTACACCTTC

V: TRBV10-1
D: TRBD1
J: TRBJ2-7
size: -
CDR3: CASSNGEGQGGEQYF
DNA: TGCGCCAGCAGCAACGGAGAGGGACAGGGGGGCGAGCAGTACTTC

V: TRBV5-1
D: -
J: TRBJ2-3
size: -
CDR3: CASTEGGSTDTQYF
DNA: TGCGCCAGCACCGAGGGGGGGTCCACAGATACGCAGTATTTT

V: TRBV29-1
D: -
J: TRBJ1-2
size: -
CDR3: CSASGTAKGGYTF
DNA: TGCAGCGCATCCGGGACGGCCAAGGGAGGCTACACCTTC

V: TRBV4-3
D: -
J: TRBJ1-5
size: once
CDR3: CASSQGPVGQPQHF
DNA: TGCGCCAGCAGCCAAGGGCCCGTGGGTCAGCCCCAGCATTTT

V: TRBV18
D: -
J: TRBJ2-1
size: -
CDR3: CASSPPLPRRGAPSYNEQFF
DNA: TGTGCCAGCTCACCACCGCTACCTCGCCGGGGGGCGCCCTCCTACAATGAGCAGTTCTTC

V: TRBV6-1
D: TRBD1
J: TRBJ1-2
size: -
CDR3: CASSEKGGGDSKGYTF
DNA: TGTGCCAGCAGTGAGAAGGGAGGGGGCGACTCCAAGGGCTACACCTTC

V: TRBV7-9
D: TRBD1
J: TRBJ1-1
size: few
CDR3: CASSLEQGAKAFF
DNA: TGTGCCAGCAGCTTAGAGCAGGGGGCAAAAGCTTTCTTT

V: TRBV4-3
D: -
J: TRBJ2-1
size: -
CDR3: CASSQALGGLFYNEQFF
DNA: TGCGCCAGCAGCCAAGCGTTGGGGGGACTCTTCTACAATGAGCAGTTCTTC